The 15 T cell receptor beta chains reported below all come from one sample, sequenced in a study of technical replicates of blood from several donors. TCRdb's copy holds only in-frame clones and misses some; the assay was immunoSEQ multiplex PCR. The sample shows approximately 79,000 clones, roughly 97% of them seen only once. The source material was T cells isolated from PBMCs. These TCRs come from a human donor in good health.

V and J are TRBV4-1 and TRBJ2-2, with 8 bases aligning to TRBD1. After removal of 1 base from V and 6 bases from J, the junction contained 13 bases not matched to a gene. This CDR3 is built from 18 residues. Germline values: CDR1 MGHRA, CDR2 YSYEKL. The CDR3 sequence is CASSQAWSGGVRAGELFF. As DNA, the CDR3 is TGCGCCAGCAGCCAAGCTTGGTCAGGGGGCGTTCGAGCCGGGGAGCTGTTTTTT.

This sequence joins TRBV5-4 and TRBJ2-7; D might be TRBD2 (5 bases). The germline CDR1 and CDR2 sequences are SGHNT and YYREEE (reference sequence). Trimming took 5 bases from V and 2 from J, leaving 20 bases between them. The CDR3 contains 16 residues. Written as DNA, the CDR3 is TGTGCCAGCAGTCTACCCGGGGTGGGTGGAACCTACGAGCAGTACTTC. It codes for CASSLPGVGGTYEQYF.

The CDR3 protein is CASSDQGAETQYF. In nucleotides, the CDR3 is TGTGCCAGCAGTGATCAGGGGGCAGAGACCCAGTACTTC. V usage is TRBV6-1 and J usage is TRBJ2-5, with 8 bases that match TRBD1. V lost 3 bases, J lost 4 bases, and 1 base stayed unmatched. Germline V gene sequence: CDR1 MNHNS, CDR2 SASEGT. This CDR3 is 13 amino acids long.

V usage is TRBV5-6 and J usage is TRBJ2-1; D gene unclear. Germline assignment: CDR1 SGHDT and CDR2 YYEEEE. The CDR3 runs 12 residues. The ends were cut back, 4 bases at V and 7 bases at J, with 9 bases in the middle. As DNA, the CDR3 is TGTGCCAGCAGCCGCGCGGAGAATGAGCAGTTCTTC. Residues: CASSRAENEQFF.

The chain uses TRBV7-9 and TRBJ2-1; D perhaps matches TRBD2 (5 bases). Germline lookup yields CDR1 SEHNR and CDR2 FQNEAQ (reference sequence). The V gene lost 3 bases and the J gene lost 8 bases, with 8 bases spanning the gap. The CDR3 sequence is 12 residues long. This chain's CDR3 is CASSLGGYEQFF. The CDR3 DNA sequence: TGTGCCAGCAGCTTGGGCGGGTATGAGCAGTTCTTC.

V is TRBV29-1 and J is TRBJ1-1, with 7 positions matching TRBD1. V lost 5 bases and J lost 3; bases outside the gene matches: 6. This CDR3 is built from 13 residues. Per germline, CDR1 SQVTM and CDR2 ANQGSEA. This CDR3 reads CSVPDRADTEAFF. DNA for the CDR3: TGCAGCGTTCCAGACAGGGCTGACACTGAAGCTTTCTTT.

V is TRBV6-1 and J is TRBJ1-1; D perhaps matches TRBD1 (6 bases). V shed 6 bases and J shed 10 bases, with 15 bases lying between them. CDR1 is MNHNS and CDR2 is SASEGT in the germline V gene. The CDR3 is 12 residues long. The CDR3 protein is CASSEGTIGAFF. As DNA, the CDR3 is TGTGCCAGCAGCGAGGGGACAATCGGAGCTTTCTTT.

The V and J genes are TRBV5-6 and TRBJ1-4; the match to TRBD1 covers 8 bases. Trimming took 7 bases from V and 4 from J; bases not matched to a gene: 15. In germline, CDR1 is SGHDT, CDR2 YYEEEE. CDR3 length: 17 amino acids. This chain's CDR3 is CASGRMDREINNEKLFF. The CDR3 DNA reads as TGTGCCAGCGGCAGAATGGACAGGGAAATTAATAATGAAAAACTGTTTTTT.

The chain joins TRBV29-1 to TRBJ1-5; tentative D call: TRBD1 (6 bases). Trimming stripped 5 bases from V and 7 bases from J, with 21 bases between. Per germline, CDR1 SQVTM and CDR2 ANQGSEA. The length of the CDR3 is 15 residues. In DNA form, the CDR3 reads TGCAGCGTTAATGAGGGGGGGGGCGCCGAACAGCCCCAGCATTTT. This translates into CSVNEGGGAEQPQHF. Full variable domain (outside the CDR3, taken from reference TRBV29-1 and TRBJ1-5): SAVISQKPSRDICQRGTSLTIQCQVDSQVTMMFWYRQQPGQSLTLIATANQGSEATYESGFVIDKFPISRPNLTFSTLTVSNMSPEDSSIYLCSVNEGGGAEQPQHFGDGTRLSIL.

This chain links TRBV9 with TRBJ2-7; no reliable D call. V lost 0 bases, J lost 3 bases, and 7 bases lay in between. The V gene's germline CDR1 is SGDLS and CDR2 YYNGEE. The CDR3 is 13 amino acids. The CDR3 DNA sequence: TGTGCCAGCAGCGTAGGTTCTTTCTACGAGCAGTACTTC. Translating gives CASSVGSFYEQYF.

The V call is TRBV27, the J call TRBJ2-1, with a weak D call TRBD2 (5 bases). Germline V lookup: CDR1 MNHEY, CDR2 SMNVEV (reference sequence). Trimming left V 3 bases short and J 0 bases short, with 9 bases between. The CDR3 sequence is 15 residues long. The CDR3 DNA sequence: TGTGCCAGCAGTTTGTACGGGAACTCCTACAATGAGCAGTTCTTC. It codes for CASSLYGNSYNEQFF.

The chain has TRBV7-2 and TRBJ2-7; 7 bases agree with TRBD1. Germline-derived CDR1 and CDR2 are SGHTA and FQGNSA. V was clipped by 3 bases and J by 1 base; unmatched bases: 6. The CDR3 extends over 15 amino acids. The CDR3, as DNA: TGTGCCAGCAGCTTCGGACAGGTGAATTCCTACGAGCAGTACTTC. Amino acid sequence: CASSFGQVNSYEQYF.

The rearrangement uses TRBV4-2 and TRBJ2-1; 9 nucleotides line up with TRBD2. V lost 4 bases and J lost 7; bases outside the gene matches: 5. The CDR3 runs 14 residues. In germline, CDR1 is LGHNA, CDR2 YNFKEQ. The CDR3 DNA sequence: TGTGCCAGCAGCCCGGGACTAGCATGGAATGAGCAGTTCTTC. Protein sequence: CASSPGLAWNEQFF.

The gene calls are TRBV5-5 and TRBJ2-1, with 8 bases fitting TRBD1. The CDR3 is 15 amino acids. Looked up from germline, CDR1 is SGHKS and CDR2 is YYEKEE (reference sequence). V was pared by 1 base and J by 4 bases, with 4 bases of the junction left unmatched. The CDR3 DNA reads TGTGCCAGCAGCTTGCAGCAGGGGGCATACAATGAGCAGTTCTTC. It translates to CASSLQQGAYNEQFF.

The chain carries TRBV7-3 and TRBJ2-5, with D hard to call. Germline CDR1 is SGHTA and CDR2 is FQGTGA. The CDR3 has 15 residues. Trimming took off 5 bases at V and 2 bases at J, with 15 bases between the two ends. CDR3 sequence (DNA): TGTGCCAGCAGCCTCACTACAAACCTACAAGAGACCCAGTACTTC. It encodes CASSLTTNLQETQYF. Looking up the rest from reference TRBV7-3 and TRBJ2-5 gives the full variable domain: GAGVSQTPSNKVTEKGKYVELRCDPISGHTALYWYRQSLGQGPEFLIYFQGTGAADDSGLPNDRFFAVRPEGSVSTLKIQRTERGDSAVYLCASSLTTNLQETQYFGPGTRLLVL.